This entry lists 19 T cell receptor beta chains sequenced from one sample in a study of T cell changes during pregnancy in multiple sclerosis. Profiled with immunoSEQ multiplex PCR; TCRdb holds only in-frame clones, not every one. The data hold about 59,000 clones, with 80% to 95% observed a single time. The source material was peripheral blood, sampled in the third trimester of pregnancy. The receptors derive from a female donor in good health, enrolled as a control in a pregnancy study.

The chain recombines TRBV28 with TRBJ1-3, with D hard to call. V lost 8 bases, J lost 1 base, and 12 bases lay in between. Per the germline V gene, CDR1 is MDHEN and CDR2 is SYDVKM. CDR3 length: 14 amino acids. CDR3 loop: CASYGSGSGNTIYF. The DNA of the CDR3 is TGTGCCAGCTACGGTTCGGGGTCTGGAAACACCATATATTTT.

In this sample, this clone turned up once. The CDR3: CASSQVQHNEQFF. The CDR3 bases are TGCGCCAGCAGCCAAGTACAGCACAATGAGCAGTTCTTC. This sequence joins TRBV4-1 and TRBJ2-1, with no clear D. Germline V gene lookup returns CDR1 MGHRA and CDR2 YSYEKL. Trimming left V 1 base short and J 5 bases short, with 6 bases between. The length of the CDR3 is 13 residues.

The chain has TRBV2 and TRBJ1-4; no firm D call. The CDR3 has 14 residues. Germline V gene sequence: CDR1 SNHLY, CDR2 FYNNEI. The ends were cut back, 6 bases at V and 2 bases at J, with 10 bases in the middle. CDR3 region: CASREGATNEKLFF. The CDR3 DNA follows: TGTGCCAGCAGGGAGGGTGCTACTAATGAAAAACTGTTTTTT.

The chain recombines TRBV7-2 with TRBJ2-7; D may be TRBD2 (6 bases). Germline CDR1 SGHTA, CDR2 FQGNSA. The CDR3 length is 16 residues. Between the trimmed V and J ends, which lost 5 bases and 0 bases, there was a span of 17 bases. The CDR3 loop reads CASSMSGLLSSYEQYF. In nucleotides, the CDR3 is TGTGCCAGCAGCATGTCGGGACTCTTGAGCTCCTACGAGCAGTACTTC.

The chain combines TRBV12-5 with TRBJ2-7; 9 bases are shared with TRBD1. Germline assignment: CDR1 LGHNT and CDR2 FRNRAP. The CDR3 is made up of 15 amino acids. Trimming took 6 bases from V and 5 from J; bases not matched to a gene: 11. The CDR3 nucleotides read TGTGCTAGTGGGATAACAGGGGGCGGTGTGGACGAGCAGTACTTC. Encoded protein: CASGITGGGVDEQYF.

This chain links TRBV27 with TRBJ1-5; the match to TRBD1 covers 9 bases. Germline V CDR1 and CDR2: MNHEY, SMNVEV (reference sequence). The CDR3 spans 13 residues. Unmatched junction bases numbered 2, after V lost 4 bases and J lost 7 bases. CDR3 DNA sequence: TGTGCCAGCAGTTGGGACAGGGAACAGCCCCAGCATTTT. Its translation is CASSWDREQPQHF.

V usage is TRBV27 and J usage is TRBJ2-1, with TRBD1 as a possible D gene (6 bases). V gave up 6 bases and J gave up 5 bases, with 14 bases separating them. Germline values: CDR1 MNHEY, CDR2 SMNVEV (reference sequence). The CDR3 is 14 amino acids. Written as DNA, the CDR3 is TGTGCCAGCAGGACCGGGACAAGTAACAATGAGCAGTTCTTC. Amino acid sequence: CASRTGTSNNEQFF.

The chain combines TRBV28 with TRBJ2-2; possible D gene TRBD2, 5 bases. CDR1 and CDR2 (germline): MDHEN, SYDVKM. The length of the CDR3 is 15 residues. The germline V and J ends were trimmed by 8 bases and 0 bases, with 13 bases remaining between them. As DNA, the CDR3 is TGTGCCAGCTATTCCGGGGTGTCGAACACCGGGGAGCTGTTTTTT. Residues: CASYSGVSNTGELFF.

The V and J genes are TRBV5-4 and TRBJ1-2; 9 bases match TRBD1. The CDR3 spans 14 residues. Per the germline V gene, CDR1 is SGHNT and CDR2 is YYREEE (reference sequence). With 9 bases clipped from V and 7 bases from J, the junction kept 13 bases outside the gene matches. CDR3 DNA sequence: TGTGCCACTACCTTGGGGGGGACAGGGAGTGGCTACACCTTC. This translates into CATTLGGTGSGYTF.

The V call is TRBV2, the J call TRBJ2-7; TRBD2 aligns across 8 bases. CDR3 length: 15 residues. Germline loops: CDR1 SNHLY, CDR2 FYNNEI. V dropped 6 bases and J dropped 1; count of bases not matched to a gene: 8. CDR3 in amino acids: CASRAQREFSYEQYF. DNA for the CDR3: TGTGCCAGCAGGGCCCAGCGGGAGTTTTCCTACGAGCAGTACTTC.

The gene calls are TRBV4-3 and TRBJ2-1, with TRBD2 matching 10 bases. Trimming cost V 4 bases and J 10 bases; bases outside gene matches: 10. Germline assignment: CDR1 LGHNA and CDR2 YSLEER. The CDR3 runs 15 residues. CDR3 sequence reads: CASSLALAGVYEQFF. The CDR3 DNA reads TGCGCCAGCAGCCTCGCGCTAGCGGGAGTATACGAGCAGTTCTTC.

The V gene is TRBV7-2, the J gene TRBJ1-3, with D possibly matching TRBD1 (5 bases). CDR3 length: 15 amino acids. Trimming left V 1 base short and J 0 bases short, with 7 bases between. CDR1 is SGHTA and CDR2 is FQGNSA in the germline V gene. This CDR3 reads CASSLDRFSGNTIYF. CDR3 DNA sequence: TGTGCCAGCAGCTTAGACAGGTTCTCTGGAAACACCATATATTTT.

The chain links TRBV7-2 to TRBJ1-2; TRBD1 is a possible D gene (6 bases). V lost 1 base and J 6 bases, leaving 15 bases between the germline ends. CDR1 and CDR2 from the germline V gene are SGHTA and FQGNSA. The CDR3 covers 15 residues. The CDR3 bases are TGTGCCAGCAGCTTAGAGCGAAGAGGGGGACATGGCTACACCTTC. Translation: CASSLERRGGHGYTF.

This chain connects TRBV10-1 to TRBJ2-7; possible D gene TRBD2, 5 bases. V was trimmed by 0 bases and J by 6 bases, leaving 15 bases between them. The CDR3 is 15 amino acids. CDR1 and CDR2 (germline): WNHNN, SYGVQD (reference sequence). CDR3 loop: CASSESWSRRTEQYF. DNA of the CDR3: TGCGCCAGCAGTGAGTCGTGGTCCAGGAGGACCGAGCAGTACTTC.

V gene TRBV21-1 combines with J gene TRBJ2-3; TRBD2 was called by the table and not checked on the DNA. TRBV21-1 is an annotated pseudogene. This CDR3 has 19 residues. The DNA for the CDR3 is TGTGCCAGCAGCAAAGTGGGACTAGCGGGAGGGCAATCCACAGATACGCAGTATTTT. Encoded protein: CASSKVGLAGGQSTDTQYF.

V usage is TRBV19 and J usage is TRBJ2-1, with 10 positions matching TRBD2. The CDR3 has 16 amino acids. The junction had 8 bases not matched to a gene; V was cut back by 5 bases and J by 4 bases. The germline V gene encodes CDR1 LNHDA and CDR2 SQIVND (reference sequence). DNA for the CDR3: TGTGCCAGTAGTTCCTCATTAGCGGGGGGTTACAATGAGCAGTTCTTC. Protein: CASSSSLAGGYNEQFF.

The rearrangement uses TRBV6-9 and TRBJ2-7; 8 nucleotides line up with TRBD1. CDR3 length equals 15 residues. The J segment lost 4 bases and the V segment lost 6 bases, leaving 11 bases of the junction unmatched. CDR1 is MNHGY, CDR2 SVAAGI, per germline. CDR3 in DNA: TGTGCCAGCAGGCAGGGACAGGTTTATCTTTACGAGCAGTACTTC. It codes for CASRQGQVYLYEQYF.

The CDR3: CASSLDRQGAPGYGYTF. The CDR3 DNA follows: TGCGCCAGCAGTCTAGATCGACAGGGGGCGCCAGGCTATGGCTACACCTTC. The chain recombines TRBV10-1 with TRBJ1-2; TRBD1 matches at 10 bases. The germline CDR1 and CDR2 sequences are WNHNN and SYGVQD (reference sequence). The CDR3 sequence is 17 residues long. The J segment lost 4 bases and the V segment lost 5 bases, leaving 13 bases of the junction unmatched.

The chain couples TRBV5-1 to TRBJ2-5, with D possibly TRBD1 on 6 matching bases. Looked up from germline, CDR1 is SGHRS and CDR2 is YFSETQ. V was cut by 8 bases and J by 11 bases, with 25 bases left in between. The CDR3 is 14 amino acids. The CDR3 DNA is TGCGCCAGGAATAGGACAGAGCTTAAACATGGGCAGTACTTC. The encoded protein is CARNRTELKHGQYF.